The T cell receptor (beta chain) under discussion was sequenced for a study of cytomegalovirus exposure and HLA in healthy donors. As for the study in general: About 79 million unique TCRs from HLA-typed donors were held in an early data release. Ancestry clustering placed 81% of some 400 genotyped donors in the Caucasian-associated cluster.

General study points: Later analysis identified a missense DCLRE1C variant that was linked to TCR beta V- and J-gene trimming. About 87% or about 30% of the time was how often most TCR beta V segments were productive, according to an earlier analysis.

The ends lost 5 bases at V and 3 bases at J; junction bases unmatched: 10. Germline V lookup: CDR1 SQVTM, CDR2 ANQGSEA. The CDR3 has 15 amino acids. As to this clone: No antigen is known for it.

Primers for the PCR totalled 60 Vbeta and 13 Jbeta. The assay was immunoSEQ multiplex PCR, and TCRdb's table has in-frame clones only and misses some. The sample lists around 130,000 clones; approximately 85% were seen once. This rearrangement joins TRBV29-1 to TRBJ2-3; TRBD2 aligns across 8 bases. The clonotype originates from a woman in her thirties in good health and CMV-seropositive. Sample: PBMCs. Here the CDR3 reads CSVTLSTSGTDTQYF. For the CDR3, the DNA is TGCAGCGTTACCCTAAGTACTAGCGGTACAGATACGCAGTATTTT.